Presented here are 17 T cell receptor beta chains from one specimen sequenced in a study of cytomegalovirus exposure and HLA in healthy donors. Amplification used 60 Vbeta primers and 13 Jbeta primers. The repertoire was sequenced with immunoSEQ multiplex PCR; TCRdb's copy has only in-frame clones and lacks some. The data contain about 130,000 clones, 74% of them singletons. Sequenced input: PBMCs. The origin of the receptors is a woman between 50 and 59 years old in good health and CMV-seropositive.

V and J are TRBV9 and TRBJ2-3, with TRBD2 as a possible D gene (6 bases). Germline lookup yields CDR1 SGDLS and CDR2 YYNGEE. The CDR3 extends over 17 amino acids. V was cut by 0 bases and J by 3 bases, with 17 bases left in between. The CDR3 loop reads CASSVVSGTLATDTQYF. The CDR3 nucleotides read TGTGCCAGCAGCGTAGTGTCGGGGACTTTGGCTACAGATACGCAGTATTTT.

The chain couples TRBV30 to TRBJ1-5, with no clear D. The CDR3 has 14 amino acids. Germline V gene sequence: CDR1 GTSNPN, CDR2 SVGIG (reference sequence). Trimming took 5 bases from V and 4 from J, leaving 15 bases between them. The CDR3 region is CAWGPSSLNQPQHF. CDR3 bases: TGTGCCTGGGGCCCCTCCTCCCTGAATCAGCCCCAGCATTTT. The variable domain in full, with the rest retrieved from reference TRBV30 and TRBJ1-5, is SQTIHQWPATLVQPVGSPLSLECTVEGTSNPNLYWYRQAAGRGLQLLFYSVGIGQISSEVPQNLSASRPQDRQFILSSKKLLLSDSGFYLCAWGPSSLNQPQHFGDGTRLSIL.

This clone occurred a few times. The V gene is TRBV19, the J gene TRBJ1-4; 9 bases fit TRBD1. The germline V gene encodes CDR1 LNHDA and CDR2 SQIVND (reference sequence). This CDR3 is built from 13 residues. The ends lost 5 bases at V and 8 bases at J; junction bases unmatched: 3. The CDR3 spells CASSGTGREKLFF. In nucleotides, the CDR3 is TGTGCCAGTAGTGGGACAGGGCGAGAAAAACTGTTTTTT.

This clone was observed a few times. This chain uses TRBV4-3 with TRBJ1-1; 9 positions match TRBD1. Per germline, CDR1 LGHNA and CDR2 YSLEER. This CDR3 spans 14 amino acids. V was pared by 2 bases and J by 4 bases, with 2 bases of the junction left unmatched. In DNA form, the CDR3 reads TGCGCCAGCAGCCAACTGACAGGGGGCACTGAAGCTTTCTTT. It yields the protein CASSQLTGGTEAFF.

This clone was seen just once. The chain combines TRBV11-2 with TRBJ2-7; 7 bases align to TRBD1. Germline V CDR1 and CDR2: SGHAT, FQNNGV. The CDR3 sequence is 11 residues long. V lost 6 bases and J lost 11; bases outside the gene matches: 7. CDR3 bases: TGTGCCAGCAGTTTACAGGGGTTAGAGTACTTC. This gives the protein CASSLQGLEYF.

This clone was seen only a few times. The V and J genes are TRBV6-6 and TRBJ1-3, with 7 bases identical to TRBD1. The junction had 7 bases not matched to a gene; V was cut back by 8 bases and J by 0 bases. Germline assignment: CDR1 MNHNY and CDR2 SVGAGI (reference sequence). This CDR3 is 15 amino acids long. The CDR3 sequence is CASAEDRSSGNTIYF. As DNA, the CDR3 is TGTGCCAGCGCCGAGGACAGGAGCTCTGGAAACACCATATATTTT.

This chain uses TRBV13 with TRBJ1-2; D is possibly TRBD1 (5 bases). The CDR3 is 14 residues long. V gave up 5 bases and J gave up 8 bases, with 18 bases separating them. Germline CDR1 reads PRHDT; CDR2 reads FYEKMQ (reference sequence). Here the CDR3 reads CASSLGEGTGGYTF. The CDR3 DNA reads as TGTGCCAGCAGCCTGGGGGAGGGGACGGGGGGCTACACCTTC.

This clone was detected once. This chain joins TRBV6-5 and TRBJ2-2; D is uncertain. V lost 0 bases and J 8 bases, leaving 4 bases between the germline ends. CDR1 MNHEY and CDR2 SVGAGI come from the germline V gene. CDR3 length equals 12 residues. The CDR3 here is CASSYSTGELFF. As DNA, the CDR3 is TGTGCCAGCAGTTACTCGACAGGGGAGCTGTTTTTT.

The chain couples TRBV21-1 to TRBJ2-3; the DNA was not used to check the table's D call, TRBD1. TRBV21-1 is assigned pseudogene status. This CDR3 comprises 17 residues. CDR3 amino acids: CASSKGITGFGTDTQYF. The DNA of the CDR3 is TGTGCCAGCAGCAAAGGAATCACAGGGTTTGGCACAGATACGCAGTATTTT.

The rearrangement uses TRBV25-1 and TRBJ2-7, with D hard to call. Germline CDR1 reads MGHDK; CDR2 reads SYGVNS. Trimming took 5 bases from V and 6 from J, leaving 17 bases between them. The CDR3 spans 14 residues. CDR3 in amino acids: CASSHRVVTTEQYF. CDR3 in DNA: TGTGCCAGCAGTCACCGGGTGGTAACTACCGAGCAGTACTTC.

This chain connects TRBV10-3 to TRBJ1-1, with 8 bases matching TRBD1. The germline V gene encodes CDR1 ENHRY and CDR2 SYGVKD. CDR3 length: 14 residues. V lost 10 bases to trimming and J lost 5 bases; unmatched junction nucleotides: 12. CDR3 DNA sequence: TGTGCCACCAGAACGGGGACAGGCGGGACTGAAGCTTTCTTT. It encodes CATRTGTGGTEAFF.

This rearrangement joins TRBV27 to TRBJ1-5; 7 nucleotides align to TRBD1. The germline CDR1 and CDR2 sequences are MNHEY and SMNVEV (reference sequence). V was clipped by 9 bases and J by 6 bases; unmatched bases: 8. The CDR3 runs to 13 residues. The CDR3 DNA follows: TGTGCCAGTAGCGACAGGGCCGGTCAGCCCCAGCATTTT. Its translation is CASSDRAGQPQHF.

This rearrangement joins TRBV6-5 to TRBJ2-2; a possible D gene is TRBD1 (6 bases). Germline V lookup: CDR1 MNHEY, CDR2 SVGAGI. This CDR3 region has 15 residues. The V end was cut by 0 bases, the J end by 10 bases, with 15 bases between. For the CDR3, the DNA is TGTGCCAGCAGTTACTCGTACAGGGTCACCTCGGAGCTGTTTTTT. Translated, it gives CASSYSYRVTSELFF.

The V call is TRBV5-6, the J call TRBJ2-3; 9 positions match TRBD1. The ends lost 3 bases at V and 3 bases at J; junction bases unmatched: 5. CDR3 length equals 15 residues. CDR1 and CDR2 from the germline V gene are SGHDT and YYEEEE. This chain's CDR3 is CASSSPTGGTDTQYF. In nucleotides, the CDR3 is TGTGCCAGCAGCTCACCGACAGGGGGTACAGATACGCAGTATTTT.

Points on this clone: One junction end does not reproduce the germline sequence, and a read error may be involved. The V gene is TRBV5-1, the J gene TRBJ2-4, with 15 bases matching TRBD2. CDR1 is SGHRS, CDR2 YFSETQ, per germline. The length of the CDR3 is 16 residues. CDR3 DNA: TGCGCCAGCAGCTTGGAACCGGGACTAGCGGGGGGCCTAGTTGACTTC. It translates to CASSLEPGLAGGLVDF.

The chain is built from TRBV10-3 and TRBJ1-1, with 7 positions matching TRBD1. The trim removed 5 bases at V and 7 bases at J, leaving 4 bases unmatched. There are 12 residues in the CDR3. CDR1 is ENHRY and CDR2 is SYGVKD in the germline V gene. The CDR3 protein is CAISRTGDEAFF. The CDR3 DNA sequence: TGTGCCATCAGTCGTACAGGGGATGAAGCTTTCTTT.

The chain is built from TRBV30 and TRBJ1-4; the D gene is possibly TRBD1 (6 bases). CDR1 and CDR2 (germline): GTSNPN, SVGIG (reference sequence). The CDR3 contains 15 residues. V shed 2 bases and J shed 8 bases, with 18 bases lying between them. The CDR3 reads CAWSHPRGGEEKLFF. CDR3 DNA sequence: TGTGCCTGGAGTCACCCGAGGGGGGGTGAGGAAAAACTGTTTTTT.